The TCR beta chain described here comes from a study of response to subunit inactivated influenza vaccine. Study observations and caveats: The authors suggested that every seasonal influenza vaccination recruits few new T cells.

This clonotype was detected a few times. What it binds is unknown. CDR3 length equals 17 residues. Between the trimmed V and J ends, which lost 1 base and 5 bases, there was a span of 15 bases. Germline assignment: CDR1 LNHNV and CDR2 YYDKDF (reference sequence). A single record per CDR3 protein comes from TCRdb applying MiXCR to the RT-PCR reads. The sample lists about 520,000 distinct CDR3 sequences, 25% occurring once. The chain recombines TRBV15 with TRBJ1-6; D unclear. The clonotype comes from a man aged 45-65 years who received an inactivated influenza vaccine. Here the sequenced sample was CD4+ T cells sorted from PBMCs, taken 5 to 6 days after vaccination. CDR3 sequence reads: CATSRARLLYDNSPLHF. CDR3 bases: TGTGCCACCAGCAGAGCCCGCCTCCTCTACGATAATTCACCCCTCCACTTT.